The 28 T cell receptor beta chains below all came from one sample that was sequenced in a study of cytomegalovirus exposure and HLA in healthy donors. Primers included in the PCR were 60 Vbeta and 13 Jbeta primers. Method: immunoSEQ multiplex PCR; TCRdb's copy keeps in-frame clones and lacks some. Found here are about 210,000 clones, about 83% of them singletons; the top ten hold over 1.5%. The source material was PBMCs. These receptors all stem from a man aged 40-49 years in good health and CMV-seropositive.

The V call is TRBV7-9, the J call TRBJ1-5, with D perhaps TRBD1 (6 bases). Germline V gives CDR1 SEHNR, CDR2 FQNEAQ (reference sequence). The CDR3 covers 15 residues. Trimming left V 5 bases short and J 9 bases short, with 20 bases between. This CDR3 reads CASSPGGAGTWPQHF. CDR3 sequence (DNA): TGTGCCAGCAGCCCCGGTGGGGCAGGGACATGGCCCCAGCATTTT.

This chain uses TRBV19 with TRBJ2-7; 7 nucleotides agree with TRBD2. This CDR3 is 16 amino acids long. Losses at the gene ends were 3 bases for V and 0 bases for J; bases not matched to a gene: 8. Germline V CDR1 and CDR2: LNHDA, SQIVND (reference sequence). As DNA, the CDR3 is TGTGCCAGTAGTATCCATACTAGCGCCAACTCCTACGAGCAGTACTTC. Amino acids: CASSIHTSANSYEQYF.

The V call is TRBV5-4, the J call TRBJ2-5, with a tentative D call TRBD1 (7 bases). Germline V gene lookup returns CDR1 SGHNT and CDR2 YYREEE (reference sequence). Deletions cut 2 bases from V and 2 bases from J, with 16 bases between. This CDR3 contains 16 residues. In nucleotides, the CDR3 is TGTGCCAGCAGCTTATTCGGCAGGGGGGTACAAGAGACCCAGTACTTC. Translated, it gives CASSLFGRGVQETQYF.

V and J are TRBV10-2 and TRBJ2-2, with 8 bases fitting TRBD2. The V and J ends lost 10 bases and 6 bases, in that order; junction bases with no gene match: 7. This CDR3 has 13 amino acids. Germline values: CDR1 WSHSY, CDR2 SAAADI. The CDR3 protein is CATGGDIPGELFF. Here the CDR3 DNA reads TGCGCCACCGGGGGGGATATCCCCGGGGAGCTGTTTTTT.

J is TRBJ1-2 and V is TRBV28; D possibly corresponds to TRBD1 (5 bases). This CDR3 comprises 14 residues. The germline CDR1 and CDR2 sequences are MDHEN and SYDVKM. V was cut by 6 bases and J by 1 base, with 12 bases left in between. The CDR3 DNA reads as TGTGCCAGCAGAGAGACAGAAATTAACTATGGCTACACCTTC. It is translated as CASRETEINYGYTF.

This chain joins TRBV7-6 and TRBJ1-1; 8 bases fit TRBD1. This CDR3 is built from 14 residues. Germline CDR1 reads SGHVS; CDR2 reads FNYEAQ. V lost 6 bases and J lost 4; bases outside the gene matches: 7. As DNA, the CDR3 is TGTGCCAGCAGGCCAGGGGGCTTGGGCACTGAAGCTTTCTTT. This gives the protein CASRPGGLGTEAFF. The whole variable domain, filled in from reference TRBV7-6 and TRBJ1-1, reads GAGVSQSPRYKVTKRGQDVALRCDPISGHVSLYWYRQALGQGPEFLTYFNYEAQQDKSGLPNDRFSAERPEGSISTLTIQRTEQRDSAMYRCASRPGGLGTEAFFGQGTRLTVV.

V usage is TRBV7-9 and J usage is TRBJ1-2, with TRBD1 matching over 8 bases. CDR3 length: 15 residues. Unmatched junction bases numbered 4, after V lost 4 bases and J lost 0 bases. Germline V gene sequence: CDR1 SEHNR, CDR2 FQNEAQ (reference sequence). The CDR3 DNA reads TGTGCCAGCAGCTCCTACAGGGGGTCTAACTATGGCTACACCTTC. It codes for CASSSYRGSNYGYTF.

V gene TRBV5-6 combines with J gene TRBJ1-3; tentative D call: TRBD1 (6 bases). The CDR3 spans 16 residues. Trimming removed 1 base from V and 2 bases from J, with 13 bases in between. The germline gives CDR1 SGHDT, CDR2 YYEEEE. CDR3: CASSLRAGVTGNTIYF. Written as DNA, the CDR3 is TGTGCCAGCAGCTTGCGCGCAGGGGTAACTGGAAACACCATATATTTT.

The CDR3 protein is CASSSTPVYGYTF. CDR3 DNA: TGTGCCAGCAGCTCGACACCAGTCTATGGCTACACCTTC. The chain links TRBV5-5 to TRBJ1-2; the D is unclear. Trimming shortened V by 3 bases and J by 4 bases, and 10 bases separated the two germline ends. The CDR3 is 13 residues long. Germline V gives CDR1 SGHKS, CDR2 YYEKEE (reference sequence).

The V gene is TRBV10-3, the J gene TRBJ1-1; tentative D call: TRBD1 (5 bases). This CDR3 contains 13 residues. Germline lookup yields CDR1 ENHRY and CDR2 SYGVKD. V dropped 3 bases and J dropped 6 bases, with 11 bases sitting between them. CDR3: CAISDREGSEAFF. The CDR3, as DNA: TGTGCCATCAGTGACAGGGAGGGGTCTGAAGCTTTCTTT.

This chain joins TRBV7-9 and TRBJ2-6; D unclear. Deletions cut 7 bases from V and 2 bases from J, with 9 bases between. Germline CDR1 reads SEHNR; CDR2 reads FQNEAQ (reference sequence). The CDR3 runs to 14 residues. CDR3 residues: CASTPRTGANVLTF. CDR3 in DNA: TGTGCCAGCACCCCGCGGACTGGGGCCAACGTCCTGACTTTC.

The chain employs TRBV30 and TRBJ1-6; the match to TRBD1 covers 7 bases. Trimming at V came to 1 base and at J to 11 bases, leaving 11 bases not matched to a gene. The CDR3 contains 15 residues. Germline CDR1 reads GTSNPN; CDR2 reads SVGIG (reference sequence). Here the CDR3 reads CAWSALRDRGTPLHF. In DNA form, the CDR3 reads TGTGCCTGGAGTGCACTACGGGACAGAGGGACACCCCTCCACTTT.

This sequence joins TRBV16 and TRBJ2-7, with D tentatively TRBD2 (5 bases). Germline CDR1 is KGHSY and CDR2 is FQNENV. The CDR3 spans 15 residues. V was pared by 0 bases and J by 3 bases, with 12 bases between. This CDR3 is CASSQSPGGLYEQYF. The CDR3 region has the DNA TGTGCCAGCAGCCAATCCCCAGGCGGGCTCTACGAGCAGTACTTC.

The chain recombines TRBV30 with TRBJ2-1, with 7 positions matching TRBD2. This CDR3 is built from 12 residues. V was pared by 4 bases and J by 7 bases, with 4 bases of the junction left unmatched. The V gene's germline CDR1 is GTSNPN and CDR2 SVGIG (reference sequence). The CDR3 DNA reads TGTGCCTGGAACGGGGGGAGAAATGAGCAGTTCTTC. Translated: CAWNGGRNEQFF.

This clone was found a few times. CDR3 nucleotide sequence: TGCGCCAGCAGCTTCCGGACTTTTTGGGAAAAACTGTTTTTT. Its translation is CASSFRTFWEKLFF. The rearrangement links TRBV5-1 to TRBJ1-4; no reliable D call. The CDR3 has 14 amino acids. Germline assignment: CDR1 SGHRS and CDR2 YFSETQ. The V gene lost 2 bases and the J gene lost 8 bases, with 13 bases spanning the gap.

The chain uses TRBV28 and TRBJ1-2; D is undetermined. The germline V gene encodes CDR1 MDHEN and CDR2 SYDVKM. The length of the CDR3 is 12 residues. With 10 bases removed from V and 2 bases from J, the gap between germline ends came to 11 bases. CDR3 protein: CATTRGNYGYTF. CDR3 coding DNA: TGTGCCACCACCCGGGGAAACTATGGCTACACCTTC.

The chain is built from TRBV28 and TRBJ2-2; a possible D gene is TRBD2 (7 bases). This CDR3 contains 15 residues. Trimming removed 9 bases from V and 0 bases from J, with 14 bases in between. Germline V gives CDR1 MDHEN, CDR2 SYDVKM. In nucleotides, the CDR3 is TGTGCCAGTCGGCGGGGGCAAGCGAACACCGGGGAGCTGTTTTTT. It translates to CASRRGQANTGELFF.

The CDR3 DNA follows: TGTGCCAGCAGTGAACGGACAAACTCTGGAAACACCATATATTTT. Protein sequence: CASSERTNSGNTIYF. J is TRBJ1-3 and V is TRBV6-1; D is possibly TRBD1 (5 bases). The V gene's germline CDR1 is MNHNS and CDR2 SASEGT. The CDR3 covers 15 residues. Deletions cut 2 bases from V and 0 bases from J, with 8 bases between.

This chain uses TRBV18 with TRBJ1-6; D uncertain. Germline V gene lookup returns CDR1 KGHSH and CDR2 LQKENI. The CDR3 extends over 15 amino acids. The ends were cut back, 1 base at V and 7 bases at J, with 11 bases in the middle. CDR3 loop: CASSPLRGQNSPLHF. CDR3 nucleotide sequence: TGTGCCAGCTCACCACTGCGGGGTCAAAATTCACCCCTCCACTTT.

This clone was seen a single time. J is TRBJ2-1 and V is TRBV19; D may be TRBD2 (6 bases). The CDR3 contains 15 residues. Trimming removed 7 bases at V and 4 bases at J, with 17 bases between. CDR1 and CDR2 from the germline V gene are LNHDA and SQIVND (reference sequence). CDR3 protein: CASTRRRDSYNEQFF. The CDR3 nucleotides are TGTGCCAGTACCAGGCGTCGGGACTCTTACAATGAGCAGTTCTTC.

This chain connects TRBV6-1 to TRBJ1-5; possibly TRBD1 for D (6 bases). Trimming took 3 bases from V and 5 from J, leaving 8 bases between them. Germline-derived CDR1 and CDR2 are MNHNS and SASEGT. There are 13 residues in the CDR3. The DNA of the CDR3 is TGTGCCAGCAGTGATTACAGGGATCAGCCCCAGCATTTT. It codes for CASSDYRDQPQHF.

CDR3 bases: TGTGCCAGCAGTGAACCCGGGACAGGGGGCTATGGCTACACCTTC. It translates to CASSEPGTGGYGYTF. V and J are TRBV25-1 and TRBJ1-2; 11 bases map to TRBD1. Germline V gene sequence: CDR1 MGHDK, CDR2 SYGVNS. The CDR3 has 15 amino acids. V was clipped by 2 bases and J by 4 bases; unmatched bases: 3.

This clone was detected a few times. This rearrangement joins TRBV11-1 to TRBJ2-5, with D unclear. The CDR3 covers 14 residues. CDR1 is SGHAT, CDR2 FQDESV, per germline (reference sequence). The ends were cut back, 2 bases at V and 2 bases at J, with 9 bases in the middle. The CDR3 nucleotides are TGTGCCAGCAGCTTAAGCGCAGCTCAAGAGACCCAGTACTTC. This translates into CASSLSAAQETQYF.

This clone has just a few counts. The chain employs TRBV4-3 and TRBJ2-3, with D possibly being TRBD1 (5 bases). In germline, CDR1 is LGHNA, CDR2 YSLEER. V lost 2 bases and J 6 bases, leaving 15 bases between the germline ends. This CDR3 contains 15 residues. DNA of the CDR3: TGCGCCAGCAGCCAACGTCAAGTGACAGTTGATACGCAGTATTTT. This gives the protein CASSQRQVTVDTQYF.

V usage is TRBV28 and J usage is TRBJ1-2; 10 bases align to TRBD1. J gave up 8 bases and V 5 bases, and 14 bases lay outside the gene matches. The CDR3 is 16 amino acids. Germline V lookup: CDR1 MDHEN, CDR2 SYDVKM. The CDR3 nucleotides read TGTGCCAGCAGTGTGGATTGGCCGGGACAGGGGACAGGCTACACCTTC. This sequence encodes CASSVDWPGQGTGYTF.

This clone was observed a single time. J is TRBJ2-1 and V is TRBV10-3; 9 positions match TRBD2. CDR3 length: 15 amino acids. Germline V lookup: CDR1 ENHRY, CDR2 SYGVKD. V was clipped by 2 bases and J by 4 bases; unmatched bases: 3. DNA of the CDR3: TGTGCCATCAGTGAGCTAGCGGGACCGTACAATGAGCAGTTCTTC. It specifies CAISELAGPYNEQFF.

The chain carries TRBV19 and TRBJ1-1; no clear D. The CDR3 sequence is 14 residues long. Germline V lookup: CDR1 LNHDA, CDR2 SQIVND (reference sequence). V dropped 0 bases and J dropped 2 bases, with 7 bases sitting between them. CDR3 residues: CASSIDVFNTEAFF. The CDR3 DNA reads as TGTGCCAGTAGTATAGACGTGTTTAACACTGAAGCTTTCTTT. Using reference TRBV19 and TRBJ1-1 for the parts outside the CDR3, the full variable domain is DGGITQSPKYLFRKEGQNVTLSCEQNLNHDAMYWYRQDPGQGLRLIYYSQIVNDFQKGDIAEGYSVSREKKESFPLTVTSAQKNPTAFYLCASSIDVFNTEAFFGQGTRLTVV.

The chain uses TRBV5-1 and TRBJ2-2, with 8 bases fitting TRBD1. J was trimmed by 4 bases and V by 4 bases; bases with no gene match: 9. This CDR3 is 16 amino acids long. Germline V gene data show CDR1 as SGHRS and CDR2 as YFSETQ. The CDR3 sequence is CASSPGAGGVTGELFF. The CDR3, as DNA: TGCGCCAGCAGCCCGGGGGCAGGGGGCGTCACCGGGGAGCTGTTTTTT.